These 27 T cell receptor beta chains originate from one sample sequenced in a study of shared clonotypes between healthy human individuals. The repertoire was sequenced with immunoSEQ multiplex PCR; TCRdb's copy has only in-frame clones and lacks some. The table records about 660,000 clones, approximately 74% of them present only once. Sequencing input: memory CD4+ T cells sorted from blood. Sample subset: CD45RA-negative fraction. All receptors derive from a woman between 25 and 40 years old in good health.

Details on this clone: The identical CDR3 is also encoded by other nucleotide sequences in the sample. J is TRBJ2-1 and V is TRBV2; 8 positions agree with TRBD2. CDR3 length equals 16 residues. V dropped 3 bases and J dropped 3; count of bases not matched to a gene: 7. Germline V gives CDR1 SNHLY, CDR2 FYNNEI. DNA for the CDR3: TGTGCCAGCAGTGAGTATGGCGGGAGGAGCTACAATGAGCAGTTCTTC. It encodes CASSEYGGRSYNEQFF.

In this sample, this clone turned up a few times. V usage is TRBV7-8 and J usage is TRBJ2-7; tentative D call: TRBD2 (5 bases). Per the germline V gene, CDR1 is SGHVS and CDR2 is FQNEAQ. The CDR3 covers 15 residues. Between the trimmed V and J ends, which lost 2 bases and 1 base, there was a span of 12 bases. The CDR3 DNA follows: TGTGCCAGCAGCTTACCCTGGAGCGGTTCCTACGAGCAGTACTTC. It specifies CASSLPWSGSYEQYF.

V gene TRBV7-2 combines with J gene TRBJ2-7; 14 bases align to TRBD2. This CDR3 contains 15 residues. Germline V CDR1 and CDR2: SGHTA, FQGNSA. Germline trimming cut 5 bases from V and 5 bases from J; bases unmatched to any gene: 5. CDR3 sequence (DNA): TGTGCCAGCAGCCAGGGACTAGCGGGAGTCAACGAGCAGTACTTC. Amino acids: CASSQGLAGVNEQYF.

The rearrangement uses TRBV5-4 and TRBJ2-6; D uncertain. The V end lost 5 bases, the J end lost 2 bases, and 14 bases lay between the germline ends. The CDR3 contains 16 residues. The germline V gene encodes CDR1 SGHNT and CDR2 YYREEE (reference sequence). The CDR3 loop reads CASSLPVGPGANVLTF. In DNA, the CDR3 is TGTGCCAGCAGTCTCCCAGTAGGGCCTGGGGCCAACGTCCTGACTTTC.

The gene calls are TRBV21-1 and TRBJ2-7; the table's D gene call, TRBD2, was not cross checked with the DNA. TRBV21-1 is given as a pseudogene. This CDR3 has 15 amino acids. CDR3 bases: TGTGCCAGCAGCAGACTAGCGGGAGAGGGCTACGAGCAGTACTTC. Translated, it gives CASSRLAGEGYEQYF.

This clone was counted a few times. V is TRBV6-1 and J is TRBJ2-5, with 15 bases fitting TRBD2. The CDR3 is 16 residues long. Germline CDR1 and CDR2: MNHNS and SASEGT. The junction had 4 bases not matched to a gene; V was cut back by 3 bases and J by 5 bases. CDR3 protein: CASSDTGLAGGETQYF. CDR3 in DNA: TGTGCCAGCAGTGATACCGGACTAGCGGGAGGGGAGACCCAGTACTTC.

This chain connects TRBV7-9 to TRBJ1-2; TRBD1 is a possible D gene (5 bases). From germline, CDR1 is SEHNR and CDR2 FQNEAQ (reference sequence). The V end lost 1 base, the J end lost 8 bases, and 11 bases lay between the germline ends. The CDR3 length is 13 residues. CDR3 amino acids: CASSLVWGGGYTF. In DNA, the CDR3 is TGTGCCAGCAGCTTAGTATGGGGGGGAGGCTACACCTTC.

CDR3 sequence: CAISEPLNYEQYF. As DNA, the CDR3 is TGTGCCATCAGTGAGCCATTAAACTACGAGCAGTACTTC. This chain links TRBV10-3 with TRBJ2-7; D call uncertain. The CDR3 covers 13 residues. V was cut by 2 bases and J by 3 bases, with 8 bases left in between. The germline CDR1 and CDR2 sequences are ENHRY and SYGVKD.

The V gene is TRBV5-1, the J gene TRBJ2-7; 7 bases match TRBD1. CDR3 length: 14 amino acids. V was pared by 4 bases and J by 7 bases, with 11 bases of the junction left unmatched. Per the germline V gene, CDR1 is SGHRS and CDR2 is YFSETQ. CDR3 nucleotide sequence: TGCGCCAGCAGCCCCGGGACAGAATCTTTAGAGCAGTACTTC. It yields the protein CASSPGTESLEQYF.

The rearrangement uses TRBV7-2 and TRBJ2-1; weak D call: TRBD2 (5 bases). V was pared by 5 bases and J by 9 bases, with 14 bases between. This CDR3 has 13 amino acids. The germline gives CDR1 SGHTA, CDR2 FQGNSA. The CDR3 region is CASSRRTGSEQFF. For the CDR3, the DNA is TGTGCCAGCAGCCGTCGAACGGGAAGTGAGCAGTTCTTC.

This clone appeared a few times. The chain combines TRBV10-3 with TRBJ2-1; 9 bases are a match to TRBD2. Germline V gene lookup returns CDR1 ENHRY and CDR2 SYGVKD. The CDR3 loop spans 19 amino acids. V lost 5 bases to trimming and J lost 1 base; unmatched junction nucleotides: 15. CDR3 bases: TGTGCCATCAGTTCCCCGGATAGCGGGAGTCTTACGTCCTACAATGAGCAGTTCTTC. The encoded protein is CAISSPDSGSLTSYNEQFF.

The V call is TRBV9, the J call TRBJ2-2; D perhaps matches TRBD1 (6 bases). The V and J ends lost 3 bases and 1 base respectively, with 10 bases between them. The CDR3 is made up of 15 amino acids. Germline V CDR1 and CDR2: SGDLS, YYNGEE. The CDR3 DNA reads as TGTGCCAGCAGCGCGATGGACAGGAACACCGGGGAGCTGTTTTTT. Protein product: CASSAMDRNTGELFF. Using reference TRBV9 and TRBJ2-2 for the parts outside the CDR3, the full variable domain is DSGVTQTPKHLITATGQRVTLRCSPRSGDLSVYWYQQSLDQGLQFLIQYYNGEERAKGNILERFSAQQFPDLHSELNLSSLELGDSALYFCASSAMDRNTGELFFGEGSRLTVL.

The rearrangement links TRBV5-4 to TRBJ2-7; 11 bases map to TRBD2. With V trimmed by 4 bases and J by 0 bases, 6 bases remained unmatched. This CDR3 is built from 16 residues. Germline CDR1 reads SGHNT; CDR2 reads YYREEE (reference sequence). The DNA of the CDR3 is TGTGCCAGCAGCCTTAGACTAGCGGGAACCTCCTACGAGCAGTACTTC. Translating gives CASSLRLAGTSYEQYF.

The V call is TRBV19, the J call TRBJ2-3; 12 bases are a match to TRBD2. J lost 0 bases, V lost 5 bases, and 6 bases had no gene match. CDR1 is LNHDA, CDR2 SQIVND, per germline (reference sequence). This CDR3 region has 17 residues. The CDR3 loop reads CASSQSGTSGSTDTQYF. The CDR3 region has the DNA TGTGCCAGTAGTCAATCCGGGACTAGCGGGAGCACAGATACGCAGTATTTT.

The chain recombines TRBV14 with TRBJ1-3; D not certain. From germline, CDR1 is SGHDN and CDR2 FVKESK. Trimming cost V 4 bases and J 0 bases, with 10 bases left between them. The CDR3 spans 15 residues. The chain's CDR3 is CASSRRPGSGNTIYF. Here the CDR3 DNA reads TGTGCCAGCAGCCGCCGTCCAGGCTCTGGAAACACCATATATTTT.

This clone was found many times. The chain uses TRBV28 and TRBJ2-7; D not resolved. This CDR3 comprises 12 residues. Trimming shortened V by 6 bases and J by 2 bases, and 8 bases separated the two germline ends. In germline, CDR1 is MDHEN, CDR2 SYDVKM. CDR3 amino acids: CASSTGPYEQYF. In DNA form, the CDR3 reads TGTGCCAGCAGCACCGGGCCCTACGAGCAGTACTTC.

This chain joins TRBV10-3 and TRBJ2-5; 7 bases line up with TRBD2. The V gene end was trimmed by 2 bases and the J gene end by 5 bases; junction bases not matched to a gene: 11. This CDR3 has 16 amino acids. Germline V gene data show CDR1 as ENHRY and CDR2 as SYGVKD. CDR3 DNA sequence: TGTGCCATCAGTGAGACGACGGGGGGAATTGGGGAGACCCAGTACTTC. Protein product: CAISETTGGIGETQYF.

This chain's CDR3 is CASSLSGREYGYTF. The CDR3 DNA reads TGTGCCAGCAGTTTAAGTGGGCGGGAATATGGCTACACCTTC. V gene TRBV28 combines with J gene TRBJ1-2, with D unresolved. Germline values: CDR1 MDHEN, CDR2 SYDVKM. The V gene lost 2 bases and the J gene lost 5 bases, with 12 bases spanning the gap. The CDR3 is 14 residues long.

The chain recombines TRBV4-1 with TRBJ1-2; a weak D match, TRBD1 (5 bases). Trimming shortened V by 0 bases and J by 4 bases, and 12 bases separated the two germline ends. Germline V CDR1 and CDR2: MGHRA, YSYEKL. The CDR3 runs to 15 residues. The CDR3 sequence is CASSQEARTFYGYTF. The CDR3 nucleotides are TGCGCCAGCAGCCAAGAAGCCCGGACATTCTATGGCTACACCTTC.

V gene TRBV7-2 combines with J gene TRBJ2-7; no definite D call. The CDR3 loop spans 13 amino acids. Germline CDR1 reads SGHTA; CDR2 reads FQGNSA. V lost 5 bases and J 3 bases, leaving 11 bases between the germline ends. The CDR3 spells CASSQTAIYEQYF. CDR3 bases: TGTGCCAGCAGCCAAACTGCGATCTACGAGCAGTACTTC.

This clone was seen more than once but under ten times. Given a much more abundant clone one base away, this may be a read error. Other DNA sequences in the sample encode the same CDR3. This chain uses TRBV5-1 with TRBJ1-3, with a possible D match to TRBD1 (5 bases). The CDR3 sequence is 14 residues long. Trimming pared 4 bases from V and 0 bases from J, leaving 8 bases between. Germline values: CDR1 SGHRS, CDR2 YFSETQ. The CDR3 protein is CASSTGTSGNTIYF. CDR3 DNA: TGCGCCAGCAGCACCGGGACCTCTGGAAACACCATATATTTT.

The chain has TRBV25-1 and TRBJ1-2; D unclear. V lost 5 bases to trimming and J lost 5 bases, with 15 bases between them. CDR3 length: 14 residues. The germline gives CDR1 MGHDK, CDR2 SYGVNS. The CDR3 coding sequence is TGTGCCAGCAGTCCAAGTTCCAGAGCGTATGGCTACACCTTC. This codes for CASSPSSRAYGYTF.

The chain combines TRBV7-8 with TRBJ2-3; weak D call: TRBD1 (5 bases). This CDR3 contains 12 residues. Looked up from germline, CDR1 is SGHVS and CDR2 is FQNEAQ. V dropped 2 bases and J dropped 12 bases, with 12 bases sitting between them. CDR3 loop: CASSLSRVAQYF. In nucleotides, the CDR3 is TGTGCCAGCAGCTTAAGCAGGGTTGCTCAGTATTTT.

The J gene is TRBJ2-3, the V gene TRBV5-1; D unclear. CDR3 length equals 15 residues. The V and J ends lost 0 bases and 2 bases respectively, with 10 bases between them. Germline V CDR1 and CDR2: SGHRS, YFSETQ. CDR3 DNA: TGCGCCAGCAGCTTGGGGGTCTCCCTCACAGATACGCAGTATTTT. Its protein product is CASSLGVSLTDTQYF.

The chain is built from TRBV25-1 and TRBJ2-5; D not resolved. The DNA end lines up better with TRBJ2-7; the J call may be wrong. Germline-derived CDR1 and CDR2 are MGHDK and SYGVNS. The CDR3 totals 13 residues. The CDR3 region has the DNA TGTGCCAGCAGTGGAACTTGGTCCTACGAGCAGTACTTC. Its translation is CASSGTWSYEQYF.

The chain employs TRBV11-2 and TRBJ2-2; D unresolved. The CDR3 is made up of 14 amino acids. Germline CDR1 is SGHAT and CDR2 is FQNNGV. Between the trimmed V and J ends, which lost 6 bases and 4 bases, there was a span of 12 bases. CDR3 DNA: TGTGCCAGCAGGATCCCCGGTCGCACCGGGGAGCTGTTTTTT. Amino acids: CASRIPGRTGELFF.

The V and J genes are TRBV2 and TRBJ2-2; D gene ambiguous. The germline V gene has CDR1 SNHLY and CDR2 FYNNEI. This CDR3 spans 13 amino acids. The V gene lost 5 bases and the J gene lost 4 bases, with 8 bases spanning the gap. CDR3 residues: CASSPQLTGELFF. The CDR3, as DNA: TGTGCCAGCAGTCCACAGCTCACCGGGGAGCTGTTTTTT.